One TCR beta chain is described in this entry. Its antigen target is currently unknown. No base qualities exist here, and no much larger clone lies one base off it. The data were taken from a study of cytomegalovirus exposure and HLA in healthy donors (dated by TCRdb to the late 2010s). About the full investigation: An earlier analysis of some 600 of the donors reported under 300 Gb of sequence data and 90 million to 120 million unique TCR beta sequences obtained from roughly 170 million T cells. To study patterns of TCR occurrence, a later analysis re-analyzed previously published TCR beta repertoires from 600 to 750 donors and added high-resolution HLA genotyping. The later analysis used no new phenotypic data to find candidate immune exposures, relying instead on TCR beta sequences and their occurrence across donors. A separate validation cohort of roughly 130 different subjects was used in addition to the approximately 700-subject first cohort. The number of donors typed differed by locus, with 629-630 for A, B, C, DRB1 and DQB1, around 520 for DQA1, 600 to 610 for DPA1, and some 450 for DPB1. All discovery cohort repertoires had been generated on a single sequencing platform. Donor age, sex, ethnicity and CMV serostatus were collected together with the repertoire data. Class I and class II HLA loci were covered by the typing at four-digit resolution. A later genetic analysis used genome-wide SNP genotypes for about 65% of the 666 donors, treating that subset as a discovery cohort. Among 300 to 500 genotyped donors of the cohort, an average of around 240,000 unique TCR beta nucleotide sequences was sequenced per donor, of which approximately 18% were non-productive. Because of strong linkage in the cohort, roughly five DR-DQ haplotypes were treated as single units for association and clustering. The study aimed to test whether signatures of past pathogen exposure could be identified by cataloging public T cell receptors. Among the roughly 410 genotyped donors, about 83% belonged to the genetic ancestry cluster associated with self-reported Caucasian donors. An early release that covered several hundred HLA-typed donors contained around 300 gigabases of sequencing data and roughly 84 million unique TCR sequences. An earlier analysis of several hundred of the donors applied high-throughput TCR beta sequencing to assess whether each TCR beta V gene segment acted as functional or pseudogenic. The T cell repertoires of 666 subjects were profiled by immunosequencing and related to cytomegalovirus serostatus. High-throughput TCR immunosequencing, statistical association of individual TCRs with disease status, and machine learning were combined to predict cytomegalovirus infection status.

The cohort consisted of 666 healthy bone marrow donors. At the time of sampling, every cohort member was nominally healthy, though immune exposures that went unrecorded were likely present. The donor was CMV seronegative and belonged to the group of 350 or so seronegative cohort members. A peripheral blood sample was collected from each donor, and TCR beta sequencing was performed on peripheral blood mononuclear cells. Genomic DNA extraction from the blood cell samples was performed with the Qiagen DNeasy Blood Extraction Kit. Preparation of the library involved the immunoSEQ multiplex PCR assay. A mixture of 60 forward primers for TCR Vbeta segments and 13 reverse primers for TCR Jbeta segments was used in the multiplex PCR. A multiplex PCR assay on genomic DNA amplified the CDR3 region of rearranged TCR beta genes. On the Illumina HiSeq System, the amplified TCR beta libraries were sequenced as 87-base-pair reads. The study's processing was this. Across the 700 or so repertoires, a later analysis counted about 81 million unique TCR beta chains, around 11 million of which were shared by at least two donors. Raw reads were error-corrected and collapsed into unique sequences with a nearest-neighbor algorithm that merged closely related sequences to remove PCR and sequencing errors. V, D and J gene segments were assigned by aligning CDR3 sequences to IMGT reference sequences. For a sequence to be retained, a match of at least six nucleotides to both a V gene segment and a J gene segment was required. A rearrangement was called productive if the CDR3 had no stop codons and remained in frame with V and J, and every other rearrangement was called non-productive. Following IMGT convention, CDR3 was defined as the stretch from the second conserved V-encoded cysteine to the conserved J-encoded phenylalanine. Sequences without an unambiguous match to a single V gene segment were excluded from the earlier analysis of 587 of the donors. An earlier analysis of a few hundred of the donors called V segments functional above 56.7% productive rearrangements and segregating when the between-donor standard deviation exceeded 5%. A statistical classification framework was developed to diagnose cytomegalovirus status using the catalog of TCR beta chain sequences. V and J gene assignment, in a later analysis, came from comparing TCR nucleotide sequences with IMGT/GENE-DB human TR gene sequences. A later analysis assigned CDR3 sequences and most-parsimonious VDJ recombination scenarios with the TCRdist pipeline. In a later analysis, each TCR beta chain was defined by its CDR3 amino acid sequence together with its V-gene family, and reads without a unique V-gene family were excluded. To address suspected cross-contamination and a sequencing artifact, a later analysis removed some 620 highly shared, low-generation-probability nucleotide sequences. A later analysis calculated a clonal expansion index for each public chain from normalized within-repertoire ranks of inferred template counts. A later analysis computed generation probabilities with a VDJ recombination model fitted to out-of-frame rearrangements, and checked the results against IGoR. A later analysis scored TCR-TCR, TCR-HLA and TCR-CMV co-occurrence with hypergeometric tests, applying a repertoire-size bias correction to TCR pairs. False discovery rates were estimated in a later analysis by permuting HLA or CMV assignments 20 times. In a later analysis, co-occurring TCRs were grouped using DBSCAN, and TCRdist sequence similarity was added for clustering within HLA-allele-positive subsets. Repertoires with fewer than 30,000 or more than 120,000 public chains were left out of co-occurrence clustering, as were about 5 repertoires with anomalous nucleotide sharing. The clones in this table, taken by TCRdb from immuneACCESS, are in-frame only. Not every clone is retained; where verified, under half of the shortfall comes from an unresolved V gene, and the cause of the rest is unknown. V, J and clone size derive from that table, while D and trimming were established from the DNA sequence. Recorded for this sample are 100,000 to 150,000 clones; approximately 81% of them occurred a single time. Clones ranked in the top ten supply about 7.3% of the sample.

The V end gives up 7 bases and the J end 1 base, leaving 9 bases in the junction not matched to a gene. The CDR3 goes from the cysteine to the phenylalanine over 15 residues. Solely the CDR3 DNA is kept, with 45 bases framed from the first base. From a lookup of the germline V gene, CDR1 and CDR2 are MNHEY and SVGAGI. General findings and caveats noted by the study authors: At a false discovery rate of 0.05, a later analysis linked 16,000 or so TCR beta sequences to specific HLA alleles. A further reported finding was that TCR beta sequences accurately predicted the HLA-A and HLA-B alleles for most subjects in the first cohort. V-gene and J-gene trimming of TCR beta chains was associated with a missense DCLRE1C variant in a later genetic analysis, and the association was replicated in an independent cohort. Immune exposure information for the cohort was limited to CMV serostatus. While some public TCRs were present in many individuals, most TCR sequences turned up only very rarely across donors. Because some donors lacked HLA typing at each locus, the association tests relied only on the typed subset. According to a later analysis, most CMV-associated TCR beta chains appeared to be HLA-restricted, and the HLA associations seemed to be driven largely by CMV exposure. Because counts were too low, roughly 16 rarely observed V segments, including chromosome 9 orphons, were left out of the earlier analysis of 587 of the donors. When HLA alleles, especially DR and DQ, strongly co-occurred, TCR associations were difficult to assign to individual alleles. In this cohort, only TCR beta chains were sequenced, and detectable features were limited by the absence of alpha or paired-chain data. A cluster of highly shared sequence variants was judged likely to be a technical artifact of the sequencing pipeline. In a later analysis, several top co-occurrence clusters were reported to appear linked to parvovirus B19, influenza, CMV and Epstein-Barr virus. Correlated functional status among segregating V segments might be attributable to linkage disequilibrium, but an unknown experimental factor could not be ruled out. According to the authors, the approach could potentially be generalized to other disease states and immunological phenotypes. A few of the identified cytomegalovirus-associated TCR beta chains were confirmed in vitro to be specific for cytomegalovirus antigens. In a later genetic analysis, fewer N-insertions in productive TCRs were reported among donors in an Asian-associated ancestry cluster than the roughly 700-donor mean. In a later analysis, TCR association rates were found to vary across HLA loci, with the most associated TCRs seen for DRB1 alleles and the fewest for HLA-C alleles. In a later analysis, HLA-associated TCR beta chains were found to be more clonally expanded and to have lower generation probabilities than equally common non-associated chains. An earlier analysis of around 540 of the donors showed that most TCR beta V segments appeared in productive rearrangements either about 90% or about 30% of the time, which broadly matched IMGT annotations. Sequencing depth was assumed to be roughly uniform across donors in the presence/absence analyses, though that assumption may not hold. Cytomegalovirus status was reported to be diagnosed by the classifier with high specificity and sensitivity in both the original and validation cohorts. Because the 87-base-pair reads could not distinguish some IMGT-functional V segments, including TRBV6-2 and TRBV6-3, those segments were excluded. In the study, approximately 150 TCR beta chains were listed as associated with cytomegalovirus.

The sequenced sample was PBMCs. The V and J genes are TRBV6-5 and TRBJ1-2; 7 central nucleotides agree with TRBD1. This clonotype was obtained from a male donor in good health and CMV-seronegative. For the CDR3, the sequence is CASTLLGQHNYGYTF. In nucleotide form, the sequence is TGTGCCAGCACCTTATTGGGACAGCATAACTATGGCTACACCTTC.